Sequencing of this TCR beta chain was carried out in a study of cytomegalovirus exposure and HLA in healthy donors. In the study overall: Among fewer than 500 genotyped donors, 65% to 90% fell in the Caucasian-associated ancestry cluster.

PCR involved 60 Vbeta and 13 Jbeta primers. Data came from immunoSEQ multiplex PCR; TCRdb stores just in-frame clones and leaves some out. The sample contains over 150,000 clones, 77% of which appear only once. As for this clone: Its antigen is as yet unknown.

Overall study findings and caveats: Sequencing likely caused a cluster of highly shared sequence variants.

The TCR originated in a woman aged 30 to 39 in good health and CMV-seropositive. Source material: PBMCs.

The CDR3, as DNA: TGCGCCAGCAGCCCTAGCGGGAGCACAGATACGCAGTATTTT. The encoded protein is CASSPSGSTDTQYF. The chain employs TRBV4-1 and TRBJ2-3; 8 positions match TRBD2. CDR3 length equals 14 residues. CDR1 and CDR2 (germline): MGHRA, YSYEKL. V dropped 4 bases and J dropped 0; count of bases not matched to a gene: 0.